This T cell receptor (beta chain) stems from a study of cytomegalovirus exposure and HLA in healthy donors. The study ran its PCR with 60 Vbeta and 13 Jbeta primers. Measured with immunoSEQ multiplex PCR; TCRdb has only the in-frame clones, and not every one. The sample holds 100,000 to 150,000 clones, around 80% seen once. Deletions cut 1 base from V and 6 bases from J, with 10 bases between. The CDR3 consists of 14 residues. Germline V gives CDR1 LNHNV, CDR2 YYDKDF (reference sequence). This sequence joins TRBV15 and TRBJ2-1; D possibly corresponds to TRBD1 (5 bases). The TCR was taken from a woman aged 25-40 years in good health and CMV-seronegative. The specimen was PBMCs. CDR3 DNA: TGTGCCACCAGCAGAGGTTCAGGGCCCAATGAGCAGTTCTTC. This translates into CATSRGSGPNEQFF.